The T cell receptor (beta chain) under discussion was sequenced for a study of cytomegalovirus exposure and HLA in healthy donors. With regard to this clone: Its specificity is not known.

Whole-study results and caveats: Most TCR sequences were seen very rarely across donors, but some public TCRs occurred in many. That first-cohort TCR clusters tended to co-occur in the 95 to 150 validation repertoires was found in a later analysis. The listing of roughly 160 TCR beta chains classed them as cytomegalovirus-associated. Reports indicated that the classifier achieved high specificity and sensitivity in diagnosing cytomegalovirus status.

The protocol was immunoSEQ multiplex PCR, while the TCRdb copy is restricted to in-frame clones and leaves out a portion. The sample yields roughly 52,000 clones, just over 85% seen once. The sequence derives from a woman aged 25 to 39 in good health and CMV-seronegative. Sequenced material: PBMCs.

The chain's CDR3 is CASSGTTSRETQYF. CDR3 DNA sequence: TGTGCCAGCAGCGGGACGACTAGCCGGGAGACCCAGTACTTC. V gene TRBV5-4 combines with J gene TRBJ2-5, with 7 bases matching TRBD2. Germline lookup yields CDR1 SGHNT and CDR2 YYREEE (reference sequence). This CDR3 is built from 14 residues. Trimming cost V 4 bases and J 5 bases; bases outside gene matches: 8.